One sample yielded the 18 T cell receptor beta chains listed below, sequenced in a study of CD8 T cells in ankylosing spondylitis. General observations from the study: Characteristic of ankylosing spondylitis blood, it appeared, was a TCR beta motif comprising roughly eight highly homologous variants.

TCRdb re-called the 5' RACE reads through MiXCR, storing one row per CDR3 protein. The sample records some 140,000 distinct CDR3 sequences, under 20% being singletons. Their antigen targets remain unknown. Sequencing was carried out using blood, either unsorted or a sorted T cell fraction (not recorded which). All receptors come from a male donor with ankylosing spondylitis.

This chain links TRBV4-2 with TRBJ2-4; the D gene is possibly TRBD1 (6 bases). This CDR3 spans 14 amino acids. CDR1 is LGHNA and CDR2 is YNFKEQ in the germline V gene. V dropped 2 bases and J dropped 8 bases, with 13 bases sitting between them. CDR3 sequence: CASSQTRGRDIQYF. Here the CDR3 DNA reads TGTGCCAGCAGCCAAACCAGGGGTCGGGACATTCAGTACTTC.

This clonotype was observed a few times. The J gene is TRBJ2-7, the V gene TRBV29-1, with D perhaps matching TRBD2 (6 bases). Trimming shortened V by 6 bases and J by 0 bases, and 12 bases separated the two germline ends. This CDR3 comprises 13 residues. Germline lookup yields CDR1 SQVTM and CDR2 ANQGSEA. The CDR3 DNA sequence: TGCAGCGTCCGCTCGGGGGTCTCCTACGAGCAGTACTTC. Translating gives CSVRSGVSYEQYF.

This clonotype has a count of ten or more. This rearrangement joins TRBV2 to TRBJ2-7; weak D call: TRBD1 (6 bases). CDR1 is SNHLY, CDR2 FYNNEI, per germline. Deletions cut 8 bases from V and 4 bases from J, with 9 bases between. The CDR3 covers 11 residues. The CDR3, as DNA: TGTGCCAGCGAGAGGGGGTACGAGCAGTACTTC. It is translated as CASERGYEQYF. Drawing the rest from reference TRBV2 and TRBJ2-7, the complete variable domain is EPEVTQTPSHQVTQMGQEVILRCVPISNHLYFYWYRQILGQKVEFLVSFYNNEISEKSEIFDDQFSVERPDGSNFTLKIRSTKLEDSAMYFCASERGYEQYFGPGTRLTVT.

This clonotype was seen a handful of times. The CDR3 bases are TGTGCCAGCAGTGTGATGACCCTCTATGGCTACACCTTC. Translated: CASSVMTLYGYTF. This chain links TRBV2 with TRBJ1-2; D gene unclear. This CDR3 spans 13 amino acids. V was cut by 4 bases and J by 4 bases, with 10 bases left in between. CDR1 is SNHLY, CDR2 FYNNEI, per germline.

This clonotype has just a few counts. The V and J genes are TRBV24-1 and TRBJ2-1; TRBD1 is a possible D gene (5 bases). CDR1 KGHDR and CDR2 SFDVKD come from the germline V gene. The CDR3 consists of 16 residues. Trimming cost V 2 bases and J 2 bases, with 12 bases left between them. CDR3 nucleotide sequence: TGTGCCACCAGTGATTCGCAGGGTCGCGCCTACAATGAGCAGTTCTTC. This translates into CATSDSQGRAYNEQFF.

The chain couples TRBV7-9 to TRBJ2-7; possibly TRBD1 for D (6 bases). With 5 bases removed from V and 3 bases from J, the gap between germline ends came to 11 bases. This CDR3 spans 13 amino acids. Germline V lookup: CDR1 SEHNR, CDR2 FQNEAQ (reference sequence). The CDR3 DNA reads as TGTGCCAGCAGCGATCAGGGGTTCTACGAGCAGTACTTC. Residues: CASSDQGFYEQYF.

This clonotype has a handful of counts. The chain uses TRBV29-1 and TRBJ2-7; tentatively, D is TRBD2 (6 bases). Germline CDR1 SQVTM, CDR2 ANQGSEA. V gave up 1 base and J gave up 6 bases, with 25 bases separating them. The length of the CDR3 is 17 residues. The CDR3: CSVEAPPRLGFYSEQYF. As DNA, the CDR3 is TGCAGCGTTGAAGCCCCCCCAAGACTAGGCTTCTATAGCGAGCAGTACTTC.

This clonotype was seen a few times. This chain uses TRBV24-1 with TRBJ2-5; D uncertain. This CDR3 is 15 amino acids long. Trimming cost V 5 bases and J 0 bases, with 12 bases left between them. Germline V gives CDR1 KGHDR, CDR2 SFDVKD. The CDR3 DNA reads as TGTGCCACCAGTGCCCCGACTGCGTACCAAGAGACCCAGTACTTC. Protein: CATSAPTAYQETQYF.

This clonotype appeared many times. The V gene is TRBV4-3, the J gene TRBJ2-2; D is possibly TRBD2 (5 bases). V gave up 4 bases and J gave up 0 bases, with 9 bases separating them. CDR3 size: 15 residues. CDR1 and CDR2 from the germline V gene are LGHNA and YSLEER. The DNA for the CDR3 is TGCGCCAGCAGCCCCGGACTGACGAACACCGGGGAGCTGTTTTTT. It codes for CASSPGLTNTGELFF.

This clonotype has at least ten counts. This sequence joins TRBV13 and TRBJ2-1; D unclear. Germline CDR1 PRHDT, CDR2 FYEKMQ (reference sequence). The ends were cut back, 0 bases at V and 0 bases at J, with 6 bases in the middle. This CDR3 comprises 15 residues. The CDR3 spells CASSLGGSSYNEQFF. The CDR3 nucleotides are TGTGCCAGCAGCTTAGGGGGCAGCTCCTACAATGAGCAGTTCTTC.

A few counts support this clonotype. J is TRBJ1-3 and V is TRBV28, with no clear D. Germline CDR1 is MDHEN and CDR2 is SYDVKM. This CDR3 spans 14 amino acids. The germline V and J ends were trimmed by 4 bases and 8 bases, with 15 bases remaining between them. CDR3 coding DNA: TGTGCCAGCAGTTCGACCGGGAGCCAGGACACCATATATTTT. It translates to CASSSTGSQDTIYF. The complete variable domain, with remaining parts taken from reference TRBV28 and TRBJ1-3, reads DVKVTQSSRYLVKRTGEKVFLECVQDMDHENMFWYRQDPGLGLRLIYFSYDVKMKEKGDIPEGYSVSREKKERFSLILESASTNQTSMYLCASSSTGSQDTIYFGEGSWLTVV.

In its sample, this clonotype was seen many times. Here the CDR3 reads CASSFSGSTDTQYF. CDR3 nucleotide sequence: TGTGCCAGCAGCTTTAGCGGTAGCACAGATACGCAGTATTTT. The V call is TRBV7-2, the J call TRBJ2-3; D might be TRBD2 (6 bases). CDR3 length: 14 amino acids. In germline, CDR1 is SGHTA, CDR2 FQGNSA. V lost 3 bases and J lost 0, with 7 bases in between.

This clonotype occurred many times. V is TRBV28 and J is TRBJ2-3; D is unclear. CDR3 length: 13 residues. Trimming stripped 3 bases from V and 2 bases from J, with 6 bases between. Per germline, CDR1 MDHEN and CDR2 SYDVKM. The CDR3 loop is CASSFGNTDTQYF. Here the CDR3 DNA reads TGTGCCAGCAGTTTTGGTAACACAGATACGCAGTATTTT. The complete variable domain, with remaining parts taken from reference TRBV28 and TRBJ2-3, reads DVKVTQSSRYLVKRTGEKVFLECVQDMDHENMFWYRQDPGLGLRLIYFSYDVKMKEKGDIPEGYSVSREKKERFSLILESASTNQTSMYLCASSFGNTDTQYFGPGTRLTVL.

This clonotype turned up a few times. The rearrangement links TRBV27 to TRBJ2-1; 7 bases match TRBD2. Germline CDR1 reads MNHEY; CDR2 reads SMNVEV (reference sequence). The length of the CDR3 is 11 residues. Losses at the gene ends were 5 bases for V and 9 bases for J; bases not matched to a gene: 1. In nucleotides, the CDR3 is TGTGCCAGCAGTGCGGGAGTTGAGCAGTTCTTC. Protein sequence: CASSAGVEQFF.

The sample holds a few counts of this clonotype. The chain has TRBV4-3 and TRBJ2-7; D may correspond to TRBD1 or TRBD2 (6 bases each). The germline V gene has CDR1 LGHNA and CDR2 YSLEER. CDR3 length equals 13 residues. V was clipped by 0 bases and J by 11 bases, with 14 bases between them. In nucleotides, the CDR3 is TGCGCCAGCAGCCAAGAATGGTCGGGGGCGGAGTACTTC. Translation: CASSQEWSGAEYF.

This clonotype was found a few times. This sequence joins TRBV12-3 or TRBV12-4 and TRBJ2-1, with 7 bases fitting TRBD2. The trim removed 5 bases at V and 3 bases at J, leaving 4 bases unmatched. This CDR3 comprises 14 residues. CDR3 DNA: TGTGCCAGCAGTCCCGGACTAGTCTACAATGAGCAGTTCTTC. Its translation is CASSPGLVYNEQFF.

The rearrangement joins TRBV6-5 to TRBJ1-2; 9 bases are a match to TRBD1. CDR1 MNHEY and CDR2 SVGAGI come from the germline V gene. The length of the CDR3 is 17 residues. The V gene end was trimmed by 2 bases and the J gene end by 4 bases; junction bases not matched to a gene: 11. CDR3 DNA sequence: TGTGCCAGCAGTTACGAGGGACATGGGACAGGGATCTATGGCTACACCTTC. It yields the protein CASSYEGHGTGIYGYTF.

V and J are TRBV2 and TRBJ1-4; 9 bases map to TRBD1. The germline V gene has CDR1 SNHLY and CDR2 FYNNEI. The CDR3 has 14 amino acids. V shed 4 bases and J 7 bases; nucleotides not matched to a gene: 4. In nucleotides, the CDR3 is TGTGCCAGCAGTGCAACAGGGGGCAGTGAAAAACTGTTTTTT. This translates into CASSATGGSEKLFF.